This record looks at one T cell receptor beta chain sequence and its context. No antigen is known for it. Using immunoSEQ multiplex PCR, the repertoire was profiled, and TCRdb retains in-frame clones only, with some absent. The data contain roughly 640,000 clones, approximately 97% of them singletons. The sample comes from a study of shared clonotypes between healthy human individuals. Study at large: Each donor's CD4 naive and CD4 memory cells filled three plates apiece, CD8 naive two, and CD8 memory one.

Overall study results and limits: The study found lower generation probabilities in non-shared clonotypes than in those shared by all four donors.

The investigators split CD4+ cells into a CD45RA+ naive subset and a CD45RA-negative memory subset. Germline CDR1 MGHRA, CDR2 YSYEKL. J lost 1 base, V lost 3 bases, and 9 bases had no gene match. This CDR3 has 17 amino acids. The chain recombines TRBV4-1 with TRBJ2-3; TRBD2 agrees at 8 bases. This clonotype was sampled from a woman aged 25-40 years in good health. The sample was naive CD4+ T cells sorted from blood. The subset: CD45RA+ positively selected. The CDR3 is CASSHLGREVGTDTQYF. The CDR3 DNA reads as TGCGCCAGCAGCCATCTAGGGCGGGAGGTAGGCACAGATACGCAGTATTTT.